The 26 T cell receptor beta chains given below trace back to one sample, sequenced in a study of blood T cell repertoires in COVID-19 (TCRdb year 2020). The library was prepared using the immunoSEQ multiplex PCR assay. TCRdb limited this immuneACCESS table to in-frame rearrangements with V and J called. A share of clones is missing; checked studies link under half to unresolved V genes, and the rest is unexplained. This sample is represented by 130,000 to 150,000 clones; 88% of them were singletons. The ten largest clones add up to 2.3% of the sample. Sequencing used peripheral blood. The receptors stem from a human donor in a cohort sampled during active COVID-19.

This clone came up once. The CDR3 DNA reads TGTGCCAGCAGTGAATATGGACTAGTAACGAGCTCCTACAATGAGCAGTTCTTC. Its protein product is CASSEYGLVTSSYNEQFF. The chain joins TRBV2 to TRBJ2-1; TRBD2 agrees at 7 bases. CDR3 length: 18 residues. CDR1 SNHLY and CDR2 FYNNEI come from the germline V gene. With V trimmed by 2 bases and J by 0 bases, 10 bases remained unmatched.

V gene TRBV13 combines with J gene TRBJ2-1; D remains ambiguous. Germline V gene data show CDR1 as PRHDT and CDR2 as FYEKMQ (reference sequence). Trimming pared 3 bases from V and 7 bases from J, leaving 10 bases between. This CDR3 is 13 amino acids long. DNA for the CDR3: TGTGCCAGCAGCTTTGGTAGAGAAAATGAGCAGTTCTTC. It specifies CASSFGRENEQFF.

This clone was recorded a few times. Here the CDR3 reads CASIYPHRGGEIPNYGYTF. The CDR3 DNA sequence: TGCGCCAGCATTTATCCCCACAGGGGCGGCGAAATTCCTAACTATGGCTACACCTTC. The chain recombines TRBV23-1 with TRBJ1-2, with TRBD1 matching 7 bases. TRBV23-1 is sorted into the ORF group, with uncertain function. The CDR3 loop spans 19 amino acids. The junction had 20 bases not matched to a gene; V was cut back by 7 bases and J by 0 bases.

V and J are TRBV30 and TRBJ2-2, with a tentative D call TRBD1 (6 bases). Germline-derived CDR1 and CDR2 are GTSNPN and SVGIG (reference sequence). Trimming took off 2 bases at V and 5 bases at J, with 15 bases between the two ends. CDR3 length equals 15 residues. The CDR3 sequence: CAWSTGWRITGELFF. The DNA of the CDR3 is TGTGCCTGGAGTACAGGGTGGAGGATTACCGGGGAGCTGTTTTTT.

The V gene is TRBV7-2, the J gene TRBJ1-6, with D perhaps TRBD1 (5 bases). In germline, CDR1 is SGHTA, CDR2 FQGNSA. The CDR3 runs 15 residues. Trimming removed 3 bases from V and 10 bases from J, with 16 bases in between. The CDR3 spells CASSLEGTTESPLHF. The CDR3 nucleotides are TGTGCCAGCAGCTTGGAGGGGACGACAGAATCACCCCTCCACTTT. The complete variable domain, with remaining parts taken from reference TRBV7-2 and TRBJ1-6, reads GAGVSQSPSNKVTEKGKDVELRCDPISGHTALYWYRQSLGQGLEFLIYFQGNSAPDKSGLPSDRFSAERTGGSVSTLTIQRTQQEDSAVYLCASSLEGTTESPLHFGNGTRLTVT.

The rearrangement joins TRBV3-1 (or the pseudogene TRBV3-2) to TRBJ2-2; 9 bases match TRBD1. The CDR3 totals 13 residues. CDR1 and CDR2 from the germline V gene are LGHDT and YNNKEL (reference sequence). V dropped 4 bases and J dropped 13; count of bases not matched to a gene: 7. The DNA for the CDR3 is TGTGCCAGCAGCCTGAACCGGGACAGGGTGCTGTTTTTT. It encodes CASSLNRDRVLFF.

This clone was seen a handful of times. V and J are TRBV4-3 and TRBJ2-7; 9 bases align to TRBD2. Germline V gene data show CDR1 as LGHNA and CDR2 as YSLEER. The junction had 6 bases not matched to a gene; V was cut back by 0 bases and J by 3 bases. This CDR3 contains 16 residues. This CDR3 reads CASSQDGGSGSYEQYF. CDR3 nucleotides: TGCGCCAGCAGCCAAGATGGGGGTAGCGGGAGCTACGAGCAGTACTTC.

Note on this clone: The identical CDR3 is also encoded by other nucleotide sequences in the sample. The chain couples TRBV29-1 to TRBJ2-7; 13 bases are shared with TRBD2. The CDR3 covers 13 residues. The junction had 2 bases not matched to a gene; V was cut back by 6 bases and J by 3 bases. Per germline, CDR1 SQVTM and CDR2 ANQGSEA. The CDR3 protein is CSVRTSGSYEQYF. The CDR3 region has the DNA TGCAGCGTGCGGACTAGCGGGAGCTACGAGCAGTACTTC.

The chain combines TRBV9 with TRBJ2-3; TRBD2 might be the D (5 bases). The V gene's germline CDR1 is SGDLS and CDR2 YYNGEE. V was cut by 7 bases and J by 6 bases, with 9 bases left in between. The CDR3 consists of 11 residues. The CDR3 protein is CASGLGDTQYF. CDR3 coding DNA: TGTGCCAGCGGACTTGGGGATACGCAGTATTTT.

V usage is TRBV4-1 and J usage is TRBJ2-1; D perhaps matches TRBD2 (5 bases). Germline-derived CDR1 and CDR2 are MGHRA and YSYEKL. CDR3 length equals 14 residues. Trimming took 1 base from V and 7 from J, leaving 11 bases between them. The CDR3 nucleotides read TGCGCCAGCAGCCAAGCGGGGAATTTGAATGAGCAGTTCTTC. Translating gives CASSQAGNLNEQFF.

The chain recombines TRBV4-3 with TRBJ2-4; TRBD2 aligns across 11 bases. Per germline, CDR1 LGHNA and CDR2 YSLEER. V dropped 4 bases and J dropped 9; count of bases not matched to a gene: 14. CDR3 length: 17 residues. CDR3 bases: TGCGCCAGCAGCCCCGTAGCGGGAGGGCTGGGCCGGGTCATTCAGTACTTC. Protein: CASSPVAGGLGRVIQYF.

CDR3 DNA sequence: TGTGCCAGCAGCGTACAGACTAGCGCGCCCCAAGAGACCCAGTACTTC. Encoded protein: CASSVQTSAPQETQYF. The chain uses TRBV9 and TRBJ2-5, with TRBD2 matching 8 bases. Germline CDR1 and CDR2: SGDLS and YYNGEE. The CDR3 contains 16 residues. Losses at the gene ends were 1 base for V and 1 base for J; bases not matched to a gene: 6. The variable domain in full, with the rest retrieved from reference TRBV9 and TRBJ2-5, is DSGVTQTPKHLITATGQRVTLRCSPRSGDLSVYWYQQSLDQGLQFLIQYYNGEERAKGNILERFSAQQFPDLHSELNLSSLELGDSALYFCASSVQTSAPQETQYFGPGTRLLVL.

The chain joins TRBV6-5 to TRBJ2-1; a possible D gene is TRBD2 (6 bases). The CDR3 runs to 11 residues. CDR1 MNHEY and CDR2 SVGAGI come from the germline V gene. Trimming took 5 bases from V and 9 from J, leaving 8 bases between them. The CDR3 protein is CASSPGGEQFF. CDR3 DNA sequence: TGTGCCAGCAGTCCCGGGGGTGAGCAGTTCTTC.

In regard to this clone: One end of the junction varies from germline; a read error may be responsible. CDR3 sequence (DNA): TGTGCCAGCAGCTCGGGGGGTGGGGACAGGTGTGACTTC. Translation: CASSSGGGDRCDF. The rearrangement joins TRBV7-8 to TRBJ2-7, with D possibly being TRBD1 (8 bases). The CDR3 is 13 residues long. Germline lookup yields CDR1 SGHVS and CDR2 FQNEAQ.

This chain connects TRBV5-6 to TRBJ2-3; 8 nucleotides match TRBD2. The germline CDR1 and CDR2 sequences are SGHDT and YYEEEE. This CDR3 region has 13 residues. V shed 2 bases and J 4 bases; nucleotides not matched to a gene: 0. The CDR3 protein is CASSFSGADTQYF. The CDR3 coding sequence is TGTGCCAGCAGCTTTAGCGGGGCAGATACGCAGTATTTT.

This clone was found once. The rearrangement links TRBV19 to TRBJ2-7, with a possible D match to TRBD1 (6 bases). Trimming left V 3 bases short and J 5 bases short, with 8 bases between. The length of the CDR3 is 12 residues. Germline assignment: CDR1 LNHDA and CDR2 SQIVND (reference sequence). In nucleotides, the CDR3 is TGTGCCAGTAGTATCGGACAGCACGAGCAGTACTTC. Translation gives CASSIGQHEQYF.

The genes are TRBV5-1 and TRBJ2-7, with a possible D match to TRBD2 (5 bases). V lost 4 bases and J lost 0, with 11 bases in between. The CDR3 contains 14 residues. The germline V gene has CDR1 SGHRS and CDR2 YFSETQ. DNA of the CDR3: TGCGCCAGCAGCCGGGGAGTAAGCTCCTACGAGCAGTACTTC. Translated, it gives CASSRGVSSYEQYF. The variable domain in full, with the rest retrieved from reference TRBV5-1 and TRBJ2-7, is KAGVTQTPRYLIKTRGQQVTLSCSPISGHRSVSWYQQTPGQGLQFLFEYFSETQRNKGNFPGRFSGRQFSNSRSEMNVSTLELGDSALYLCASSRGVSSYEQYFGPGTRLTVT.

CDR3 sequence reads: CASSRQGNTGELFF. CDR3 coding DNA: TGTGCCAGCAGCCGACAGGGGAACACCGGGGAGCTGTTTTTT. The V call is TRBV7-3, the J call TRBJ2-2; 7 bases map to TRBD1. V was pared by 5 bases and J by 1 base, with 1 base of the junction left unmatched. Germline CDR1 and CDR2: SGHTA and FQGTGA. CDR3 size: 14 residues.

This clone came up once. This sequence joins TRBV6-6 and TRBJ1-2; TRBD1 agrees at 7 bases. CDR1 MNHNY and CDR2 SVGAGI come from the germline V gene (reference sequence). The junction had 22 bases not matched to a gene; V was cut back by 5 bases and J by 4 bases. The CDR3 totals 19 residues. The CDR3 DNA follows: TGTGCCAGCAGTCTAACTCCTCCGACCTTGCGACAGGGTGCCTATGGCTACACCTTC. Its translation is CASSLTPPTLRQGAYGYTF.

This clone occurred a few times. The rearrangement uses TRBV20-1 and TRBJ1-5; TRBD1 agrees at 7 bases. Germline assignment: CDR1 DFQATT and CDR2 SNEGSKA (reference sequence). J was trimmed by 9 bases and V by 6 bases; bases with no gene match: 5. The CDR3 is 11 amino acids. In DNA, the CDR3 is TGCAGTGCCAGGGGGTTGGGGCCCCAGCATTTT. Encoded protein: CSARGLGPQHF.

The J gene is TRBJ1-1, the V gene TRBV27, with unresolved D. Germline CDR1 and CDR2: MNHEY and SMNVEV (reference sequence). The V gene lost 4 bases and the J gene lost 5 bases, with 8 bases spanning the gap. This CDR3 has 12 residues. The CDR3 region is CASSSVLTEAFF. The CDR3 DNA follows: TGTGCCAGCAGTTCTGTTTTAACTGAAGCTTTCTTT.

The V and J genes are TRBV21-1 and TRBJ2-3; the table's D call of TRBD2 was not tested on the DNA. TRBV21-1 is annotated as a pseudogene. The CDR3 is 17 amino acids. The CDR3 coding sequence is TGTGCCAGCAGCAAAGGAACAGCGGGAGGGCGCACAGATACGCAGTATTTT. It translates to CASSKGTAGGRTDTQYF.

The V call is TRBV21-1, the J call TRBJ2-1; TRBD1, the D gene given by the table, was not confirmed from the DNA. TRBV21-1 is a pseudogene. This CDR3 comprises 13 residues. The CDR3 DNA follows: TGTGCCAGCACCGAGCAGTCAGGCAATGAGCAGTTCTTC. Translation gives CASTEQSGNEQFF.

The chain couples TRBV27 to TRBJ1-4; D gene uncertain. Germline values: CDR1 MNHEY, CDR2 SMNVEV (reference sequence). This CDR3 is built from 14 residues. The V end was cut by 2 bases, the J end by 1 base, with 5 bases between. For the CDR3, the DNA is TGTGCCAGCAGTTTAGAGGTAACTAATGAAAAACTGTTTTTT. This sequence encodes CASSLEVTNEKLFF.

The chain couples TRBV3-1 (or the pseudogene TRBV3-2) to TRBJ1-1; weak D call: TRBD1 (5 bases). Germline loops: CDR1 LGHDT, CDR2 YNNKEL (reference sequence). The CDR3 runs 11 residues. The germline V and J ends were trimmed by 4 bases and 7 bases, with 7 bases remaining between them. CDR3: CASSRGGEAFF. The CDR3 bases are TGTGCCAGCAGCCGGGGGGGTGAAGCTTTCTTT.

V is TRBV28 and J is TRBJ1-1; D uncertain. The V end lost 3 bases, the J end lost 0 bases, and 8 bases lay between the germline ends. Looked up from germline, CDR1 is MDHEN and CDR2 is SYDVKM. The CDR3 spans 14 residues. Here the CDR3 reads CASSFGGLNTEAFF. The CDR3 DNA is TGTGCCAGCAGTTTTGGAGGGTTGAACACTGAAGCTTTCTTT.